Listed below are T cell receptor beta chains from one sample, sequenced in a study of control samples from healthy donors and cancer patients. Using immunoSEQ multiplex PCR, the repertoire was profiled, and TCRdb retains in-frame clones only, with some absent. The table records some 410,000 clones, 80% to 95% of them present only once. The sequenced sample was PBMCs. Source of these receptors: a man between 35 and 55 years old with head and neck cancer. The CDR3 runs from the conserved cysteine through the conserved F or W. The D gene is left open where the match is weak. The size field is filled for only some rows; it gives once, few, many or a size class.

TRBJ2-7 TRBV7-8 . TRBD2 CASSLSLADYEQYF TGTGCCAGCAGCTTAAGTCTAGCGGACTACGAGCAGTACTTC
TRBJ2-1 TRBV28 . TRBD1 CASSLYFRDRGQNEQFF TGTGCCAGCAGTTTATATTTCCGGGACAGGGGGCAAAATGAGCAGTTCTTC
TRBJ2-1 TRBV5-1 once TRBD1 CASSPQGQGAYNEQFF TGCGCCAGCAGCCCCCAGGGACAGGGGGCCTACAATGAGCAGTTCTTC
TRBJ1-5 TRBV6-2/TRBV6-3 once . CASSLNINKTGTQPQHF TGTGCCAGCAGTCTAAACATAAACAAAACAGGAACTCAGCCCCAGCATTTT
TRBJ1-5 TRBV12-3/TRBV12-4 . . CASGFNQPQHF TGTGCCAGTGGTTTCAATCAGCCCCAGCATTTT
TRBJ2-1 TRBV30 . TRBD2 CAWASGLGWAEQFF TGTGCCTGGGCCTCGGGACTAGGCTGGGCTGAGCAGTTCTTC
TRBJ1-6 TRBV6-5 many . CASRVPDISPLHF TGTGCCAGCCGCGTTCCCGATATTTCACCCCTCCACTTT
TRBJ2-7 TRBV27 once . CASSLRGSPYEQYF TGTGCCAGCAGTTTACGGGGCAGCCCCTACGAGCAGTACTTC
TRBJ1-1 TRBV19 . . CASSIPGPRANTEAFF TGTGCCAGTAGTATACCCGGACCGCGAGCGAACACTGAAGCTTTCTTT
TRBJ2-7 TRBV27 . TRBD2 CASSLSSGLYEQYF TGTGCCAGCAGTCTATCTAGCGGGCTTTACGAGCAGTACTTC
TRBJ2-2 TRBV29-1 . . CSVEYRGGTGELFF TGCAGCGTCGAGTACAGGGGAGGCACCGGGGAGCTGTTTTTT
TRBJ2-2 TRBV7-9 few . CASSLGDATTGELFF TGTGCCAGCAGCTTAGGGGATGCCACCACCGGGGAGCTGTTTTTT
TRBJ2-1 TRBV9 . . CASSPRSANEQFF TGTGCCAGCAGCCCCAGATCAGCCAATGAGCAGTTCTTC
TRBJ1-4 TRBV4-3 . . CASSQNAHVEYEKLFF TGCGCCAGCAGCCAGAACGCCCACGTAGAGTATGAAAAACTGTTTTTT
TRBJ2-1 TRBV7-3 . TRBD2 CASSVSGTSGGLSYNEQFF TGTGCCAGCAGCGTATCCGGGACTAGCGGGGGCCTCTCCTACAATGAGCAGTTCTTC
TRBJ1-6 TRBV7-2 . . CASSLSGTPSNSPLHF TGTGCCAGCAGCCTATCCGGGACGCCGTCAAATTCACCCCTCCACTTT
TRBJ2-2 TRBV15 . . CATNTNQYTGELFF TGTGCCACCAACACAAACCAATACACCGGGGAGCTGTTTTTT
TRBJ2-1 TRBV2 . . CASDSNEQFF TGTGCCAGCGATAGTAATGAGCAGTTCTTC
TRBJ2-7 TRBV4-2 . TRBD1 CASSQGTGTGLYEQYF TGTGCCAGCAGCCAAGGAACCGGGACAGGTCTCTACGAGCAGTACTTC
TRBJ2-7 TRBV2 . TRBD2 CASYRTGGAYEQYF TGTGCCAGCTACCGAACGGGGGGGGCCTACGAGCAGTACTTC
TRBJ2-5 TRBV7-2 . . CASSSQGSETQYF TGTGCCAGCAGCTCACAGGGATCCGAGACCCAGTACTTC
TRBJ1-2 TRBV19 . TRBD1 CASSIADRGRSYGYTF TGTGCCAGTAGTATAGCGGACAGGGGAAGGAGCTATGGCTACACCTTC
TRBJ1-1 TRBV5-6 . . CASSYRDDFFPEAFF TGTGCCAGCAGCTACCGGGACGACTTTTTCCCTGAAGCTTTCTTT
TRBJ2-7 TRBV7-2 . TRBD2 CASSLGLTVGEQYF TGTGCCAGCAGCCTGGGACTAACCGTGGGCGAGCAGTACTTC